The clone carrying this TCR beta chain was seen a single time. On cycle 4 day 1 and cycle 7 day 1, as well as at baseline, blood was sampled. The data stem from a study of OX40 agonist ivuxolimab in advanced cancers. Across the whole study: Patients were dosed with the agonistic anti-OX40 (CD134) antibody ivuxolimab. A history of anti-PD-1, anti-PD-L1 or anti-CTLA-4 therapy was acceptable, and approximately 41% had some.

In germline, CDR1 is KGHSH, CDR2 LQKENI. The CDR3 has 15 amino acids. V lost 5 bases and J 0 bases, leaving 13 bases between the germline ends. TCRdb's table, derived via immunoSEQ multiplex PCR, lists solely in-frame clones and lacks some. The table shows fewer than 95,000 clones, with more than 80% occurring only once. The sequence came from an adult with an advanced solid tumor such as melanoma, head and neck, liver or kidney cancer. Here the sequenced sample was CD4+ or CD8+ T cells sorted from blood, taken in a trial of the OX40 agonist ivuxolimab. The rearrangement joins TRBV18 to TRBJ1-2, with D perhaps TRBD1 (5 bases). This CDR3 is CASSTNQGSNYGYTF. CDR3 nucleotides: TGTGCCAGCTCAACCAATCAGGGTTCTAACTATGGCTACACCTTC.